The source of this T cell receptor (beta chain) is a study of blood T cell repertoires in COVID-19. Here immunoSEQ multiplex PCR was the method, and the copy in TCRdb shows in-frame clones only, minus some. The sample records approximately 200,000 clones, around 83% being singletons. The TCR comes from a woman between 35 and 50 years old with acute COVID-19. The sequencing input was PBMCs or T cells enriched from blood (not recorded which).

CDR3 protein: CASSQDLNGELFF. The DNA of the CDR3 is TGTGCCAGCAGCCAAGATTTAAACGGGGAGCTGTTTTTT. The rearrangement uses TRBV14 and TRBJ2-2, with unresolved D. Deletions cut 0 bases from V and 7 bases from J, with 6 bases between. The CDR3 covers 13 residues. Germline CDR1 is SGHDN and CDR2 is FVKESK.